Shown below are 16 T cell receptor beta chains from a single sample sequenced in a study of blood T cell repertoires in COVID-19. TCRdb keeps only in-frame clones here, not all; method: immunoSEQ multiplex PCR. The top ten clones hold about 0.93% of a sample with 300,000 to 450,000 clones, roughly nine tenths of them seen once. Material for sequencing was PBMCs or T cells enriched from blood (not recorded which). These receptors all stem from a woman aged 25 to 45 who had recovered from COVID-19.

The gene calls are TRBV7-9 and TRBJ2-5; 12 nucleotides line up with TRBD2. This CDR3 contains 16 residues. Germline values: CDR1 SEHNR, CDR2 FQNEAQ (reference sequence). Losses at the gene ends were 6 bases for V and 5 bases for J; bases not matched to a gene: 10. The CDR3 nucleotides are TGTGCCAGCAGTTTACTCCTAGCGGGGGGGCAGGAGACCCAGTACTTC. Protein sequence: CASSLLLAGGQETQYF.

For this clone: A junction end diverges from the germline sequence, so it may reflect a read error. The chain carries TRBV7-2 and TRBJ2-1, with 13 bases lining up with TRBD2. Germline CDR1 and CDR2: SGHTA and FQGNSA. The CDR3 is made up of 15 amino acids. The CDR3 bases are TGTGCCAGCAGCACCCGGACTAGCGGGGGCCCTGCAAGGCTCTTC. As protein: CASSTRTSGGPARLF.

Here the CDR3 reads CASSFTGRGYTF. The CDR3 DNA sequence: TGTGCCAGCAGTTTCACGGGAAGGGGCTACACCTTC. The gene calls are TRBV12-3 or TRBV12-4 and TRBJ1-2; D is uncertain. The V and J ends lost 3 bases and 8 bases respectively, with 10 bases between them. The CDR3 totals 12 residues.

The chain joins TRBV7-6 to TRBJ2-1; D ambiguous. CDR1 is SGHVS, CDR2 FNYEAQ, per germline. The CDR3 is made up of 15 amino acids. V dropped 2 bases and J dropped 0 bases, with 8 bases sitting between them. This chain's CDR3 is CASSLYWSSYNEQFF. CDR3 sequence (DNA): TGTGCCAGCAGCTTATACTGGAGCTCCTACAATGAGCAGTTCTTC.

This clone has just one count. The V and J genes are TRBV7-8 and TRBJ1-1; 8 nucleotides agree with TRBD1. The V gene's germline CDR1 is SGHVS and CDR2 FQNEAQ. The CDR3 is 15 residues long. V shed 1 base, J shed 5 bases, and the junction held 6 bases outside the gene matches. In DNA, the CDR3 is TGTGCCAGCAGCTTAGAGCCAGGGGGCTGGACTGAAGCTTTCTTT. Translated: CASSLEPGGWTEAFF.

The rearrangement links TRBV28 to TRBJ1-2, with 9 nucleotides matching TRBD1. This CDR3 has 14 residues. CDR1 MDHEN and CDR2 SYDVKM come from the germline V gene. With V trimmed by 8 bases and J by 4 bases, 8 bases remained unmatched. As DNA, the CDR3 is TGTGCCAGCGGACTAAAGACAGGGGGCTATGGCTACACCTTC. It specifies CASGLKTGGYGYTF.

This sequence joins TRBV10-2 and TRBJ1-1, with 8 bases that match TRBD1. The CDR3 length is 14 residues. Trimming at V came to 5 bases and at J to 4 bases, leaving 6 bases not matched to a gene. In germline, CDR1 is WSHSY, CDR2 SAAADI. This chain's CDR3 is CASSIGQGGTEAFF. As DNA, the CDR3 is TGCGCCAGCAGTATTGGACAGGGCGGCACTGAAGCTTTCTTT.

This clone was seen only a few times. The rearrangement uses TRBV27 and TRBJ2-3; 8 bases are shared with TRBD2. The CDR3 contains 18 residues. CDR1 MNHEY and CDR2 SMNVEV come from the germline V gene (reference sequence). The trim removed 5 bases at V and 4 bases at J, leaving 17 bases unmatched. The CDR3 here is CASSRRGGGTVRADTQYF. CDR3 in DNA: TGTGCCAGCAGTCGACGGGGCGGGGGGACGGTACGGGCAGATACGCAGTATTTT.

The chain uses TRBV5-1 and TRBJ1-2; D perhaps matches TRBD1 (6 bases). The V gene lost 2 bases and the J gene lost 2 bases, with 16 bases spanning the gap. The CDR3 is 16 amino acids. The V gene's germline CDR1 is SGHRS and CDR2 YFSETQ. The CDR3 nucleotides read TGCGCCAGCAGCTTCAGTCCCGGGACAACAAACTATGGCTACACCTTC. Translation: CASSFSPGTTNYGYTF. Supplemented by reference TRBV5-1 and TRBJ1-2, the full variable domain reads KAGVTQTPRYLIKTRGQQVTLSCSPISGHRSVSWYQQTPGQGLQFLFEYFSETQRNKGNFPGRFSGRQFSNSRSEMNVSTLELGDSALYLCASSFSPGTTNYGYTFGSGTRLTVV.

The V call is TRBV29-1, the J call TRBJ2-6; D may be TRBD1 (5 bases). Per the germline V gene, CDR1 is SQVTM and CDR2 is ANQGSEA. V was pared by 3 bases and J by 4 bases, with 13 bases between. The CDR3 is 15 amino acids. The CDR3 is CSVETPRAGANVLTF. CDR3 DNA sequence: TGCAGCGTTGAGACCCCCAGGGCCGGGGCCAACGTCCTGACTTTC.

This clone was detected ten times or more. The same CDR3 also results from other DNA sequences found in this sample. The genes are TRBV4-1 and TRBJ2-7; 8 nucleotides agree with TRBD1. Germline-derived CDR1 and CDR2 are MGHRA and YSYEKL. This CDR3 region has 15 residues. Trimming took 1 base from V and 0 from J; bases not matched to a gene: 2. CDR3 sequence: CASSQGQGPSYEQYF. The DNA of the CDR3 is TGCGCCAGCAGCCAAGGACAGGGGCCCTCCTACGAGCAGTACTTC.

The genes are TRBV6-1 and TRBJ1-2, with D unclear. The CDR3 is 15 residues long. V lost 2 bases and J 8 bases, leaving 18 bases between the germline ends. Per germline, CDR1 MNHNS and CDR2 SASEGT. The CDR3 nucleotides are TGTGCCAGCAGTGAAACCCCGCGGGCCCCAGGAGGCTACACCTTC. Amino acid sequence: CASSETPRAPGGYTF.

V gene TRBV5-1 combines with J gene TRBJ1-3; 9 bases line up with TRBD1. J gave up 4 bases and V 1 base, and 0 bases lay outside the gene matches. Germline CDR1 is SGHRS and CDR2 is YFSETQ. This CDR3 contains 14 residues. The chain's CDR3 is CASSLTGGGNTIYF. DNA for the CDR3: TGCGCCAGCAGCTTGACAGGGGGCGGAAACACCATATATTTT.

The chain couples TRBV14 to TRBJ2-1; 13 positions agree with TRBD2. With 1 base clipped from V and 13 bases from J, the junction kept 4 bases outside the gene matches. The germline gives CDR1 SGHDN, CDR2 FVKESK. The CDR3 runs 14 residues. CDR3 sequence reads: CASSQVLAGGPQFF. CDR3 in DNA: TGTGCCAGCAGCCAAGTACTAGCGGGGGGGCCCCAGTTCTTC. The complete variable domain, with remaining parts taken from reference TRBV14 and TRBJ2-1, reads EAGVTQFPSHSVIEKGQTVTLRCDPISGHDNLYWYRRVMGKEIKFLLHFVKESKQDESGMPNNRFLAERTGGTYSTLKVQPAELEDSGVYFCASSQVLAGGPQFFGPGTRLTVL.

V and J are TRBV4-1 and TRBJ1-1, with 8 bases fitting TRBD1. The V segment lost 4 bases and the J segment 1 base; nucleotides outside the gene matches: 11. The V gene's germline CDR1 is MGHRA and CDR2 YSYEKL. This CDR3 spans 17 amino acids. The CDR3 reads CASSLPLRGPSNTEAFF. CDR3 coding DNA: TGCGCCAGCAGCCTTCCACTCAGGGGGCCGTCGAACACTGAAGCTTTCTTT.

Note on this clone: Other DNA variants within this sample encode the same CDR3. The chain combines TRBV5-1 with TRBJ2-3, with D perhaps TRBD1 (6 bases). CDR3 length: 15 amino acids. CDR1 is SGHRS and CDR2 is YFSETQ in the germline V gene. The V end lost 0 bases, the J end lost 0 bases, and 8 bases lay between the germline ends. CDR3 in DNA: TGCGCCAGCAGCTTGGCCCAGGGGAGCACAGATACGCAGTATTTT. It codes for CASSLAQGSTDTQYF.